The clone carrying this T cell receptor beta chain was observed at least ten times. Its antigen is as yet unknown. This sample stems from a study of T cell repertoires in cytomegalovirus infection. Study results and caveats: Carriage of CMV together with the relevant HLA was identifiable through cumulative public TCR beta family frequency.

V was clipped by 1 base and J by 4 bases, with 13 bases between them. Germline CDR1 and CDR2: SGHTA and FQGNSA. The CDR3 spans 15 residues. TCRdb fed the reads into MiXCR, producing one record per CDR3 protein. This table holds roughly 190,000 distinct CDR3 sequences, roughly 9% found once. The source of this sequence is a human donor in good health (CMV status not recorded). Some clones in this sample may be carry-over from other donors' samples. Sequenced sample: PBMCs. This chain links TRBV7-2 with TRBJ1-2; D is unresolved. DNA for the CDR3: TGTGCCAGCAGCTTAGTCCTGGGAGCGACCTATGGCTACACCTTC. Translated: CASSLVLGATYGYTF.